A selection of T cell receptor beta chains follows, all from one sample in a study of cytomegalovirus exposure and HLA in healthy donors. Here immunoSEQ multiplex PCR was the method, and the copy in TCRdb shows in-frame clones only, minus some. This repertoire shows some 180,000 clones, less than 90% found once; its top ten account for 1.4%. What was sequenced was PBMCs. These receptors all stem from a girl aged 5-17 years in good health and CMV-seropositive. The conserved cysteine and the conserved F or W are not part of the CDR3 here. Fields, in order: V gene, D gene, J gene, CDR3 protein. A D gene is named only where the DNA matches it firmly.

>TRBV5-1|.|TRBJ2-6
ASSPRRSGANVLT
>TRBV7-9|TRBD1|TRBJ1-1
ASSLEGQGWFTEAF
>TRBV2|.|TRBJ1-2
ASILIGGWEGYT
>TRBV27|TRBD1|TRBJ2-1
ASSSAGGPSYNEQF
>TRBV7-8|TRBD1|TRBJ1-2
ASRDQGVYGYT
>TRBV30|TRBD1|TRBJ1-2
AWAAVGTGYGYT
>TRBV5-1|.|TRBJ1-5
ASRFTVGGNQPQH
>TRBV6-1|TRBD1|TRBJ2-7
ASSERTGFSEQY
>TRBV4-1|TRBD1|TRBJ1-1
ASSQAPGQLNTEDF
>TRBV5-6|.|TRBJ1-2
ASSFRLQHYGYT
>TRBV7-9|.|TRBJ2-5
ASSRGRGTQETQY
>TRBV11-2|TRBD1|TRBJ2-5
ATNAQGAGETQY
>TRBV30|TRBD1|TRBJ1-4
AWFYGQAFRGTNEKLF
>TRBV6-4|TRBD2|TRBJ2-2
ASSEGTSGTAGELF
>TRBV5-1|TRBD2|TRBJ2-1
ASSLGLAGSNEQF
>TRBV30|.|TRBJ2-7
AWRAPTGEQY
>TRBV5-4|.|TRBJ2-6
ASLPPRLLSGANVLT
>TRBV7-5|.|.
VRSTYRLAGVSHAYEQY
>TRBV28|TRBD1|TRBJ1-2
ASSLQGAPYGYT
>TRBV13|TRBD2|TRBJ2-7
ASKGRGTYEQY
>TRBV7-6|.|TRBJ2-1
ASSLRLGIEQF
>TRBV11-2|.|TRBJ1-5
ASSLVREGPQH
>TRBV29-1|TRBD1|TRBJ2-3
SVSTGGKDTQY
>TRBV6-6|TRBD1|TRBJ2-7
ASVSGQGEYEQY
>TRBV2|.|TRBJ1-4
ASTDRGEEKLF
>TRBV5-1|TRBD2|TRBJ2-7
ASSLGLAGDEQY
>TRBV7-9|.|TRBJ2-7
ASSSAGTNFYEQY
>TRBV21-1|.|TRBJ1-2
ASSKSDRPPSYGYT
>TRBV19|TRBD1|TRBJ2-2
ASKGTGEATGELF
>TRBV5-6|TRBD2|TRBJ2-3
ASSPRTSGRITDTQY
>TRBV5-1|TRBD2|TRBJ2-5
ASRTSGQEETQY
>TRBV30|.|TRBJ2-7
AWRKPLTGFYEQY
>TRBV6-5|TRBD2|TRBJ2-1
ASSIPGLAPNEQF
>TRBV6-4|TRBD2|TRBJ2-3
ASSDRSGSGTDTQY
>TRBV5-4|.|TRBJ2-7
ASSSGSAYEQY
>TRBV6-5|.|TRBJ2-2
ASGRGAATGELF
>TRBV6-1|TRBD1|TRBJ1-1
ASSVPRQGTEAF
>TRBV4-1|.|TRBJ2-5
ASSQDPSGQETQY
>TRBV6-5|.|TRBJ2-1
ASPLQGGPYNEQF
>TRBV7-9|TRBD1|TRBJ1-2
ASSAQGAHRGGYT
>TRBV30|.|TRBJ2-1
AWTRGNEQF
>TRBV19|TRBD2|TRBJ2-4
ASSIRASGRSKNIQY
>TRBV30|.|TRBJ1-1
AWSEGLNTEAF
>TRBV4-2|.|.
ASSQEGGGPNEQY
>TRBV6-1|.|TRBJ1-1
ASKVGERPAF
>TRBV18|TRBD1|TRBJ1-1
ASSRQGYTEAF
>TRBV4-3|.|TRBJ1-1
ASSQDLKGREAF
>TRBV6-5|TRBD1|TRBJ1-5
ASSSGGAGQPQH
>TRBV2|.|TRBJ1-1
ASLTLTSIDTEAF
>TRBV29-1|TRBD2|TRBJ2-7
SVDGTSGSYEQY
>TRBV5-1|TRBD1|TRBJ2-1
ASSSTGTEYNEQF
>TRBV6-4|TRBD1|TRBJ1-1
ASSRDRGNTEAF
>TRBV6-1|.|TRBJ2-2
ASSLGGATGELF
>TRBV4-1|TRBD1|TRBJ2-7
ASSQPQGVEQY